The 28 T cell receptor beta chains reported below all come from one sample, sequenced in a study of T-cell reconstitution after alpha-beta-depleted transplantation in children. As it was prepared, the TCRbeta library received unique molecular identifiers. TCRdb fed the PCR reads into MiXCR, producing one record per CDR3 protein. The table has some 640,000 distinct CDR3 sequences, roughly 15% seen once; the top ten hold approximately 1%. Sequencing was performed on PBMCs from the stem cell graft donor, taken from the stem cell graft. The receptor source for this set is a human donor who donated a stem cell graft to a child with acute myeloid leukemia.

The V call is TRBV7-9, the J call TRBJ2-7; TRBD1 agrees at 7 bases. The CDR3 totals 15 residues. Germline V gene sequence: CDR1 SEHNR, CDR2 FQNEAQ (reference sequence). V lost 0 bases to trimming and J lost 5 bases; unmatched junction nucleotides: 7. CDR3 region: CASSLAGGKSNEQYF. As DNA, the CDR3 is TGTGCCAGCAGCTTAGCAGGGGGCAAGTCTAACGAGCAGTACTTC.

This clonotype was recorded many times. The CDR3, as DNA: TGTGCCAGCAGACACCGGGACGGTCCACCCTACGAGCAGTACGTC. It is translated as CASRHRDGPPYEQYV. The V and J genes are TRBV27 and TRBJ2-7; either TRBD1 or TRBD2 may fit D (5 bases each). Looked up from germline, CDR1 is MNHEY and CDR2 is SMNVEV (reference sequence). Trimming took 6 bases from V and 2 from J, leaving 17 bases between them. This CDR3 is 15 amino acids long.

The chain joins TRBV29-1 to TRBJ1-1, with 8 positions matching TRBD1. After removal of 7 bases from V and 6 bases from J, the junction contained 7 bases not matched to a gene. CDR3 size: 12 residues. Germline V gene data show CDR1 as SQVTM and CDR2 as ANQGSEA. CDR3 sequence reads: CSADRGNAEAFF. The CDR3 DNA follows: TGCAGCGCAGACAGGGGTAACGCTGAAGCTTTCTTT.

The gene calls are TRBV5-1 and TRBJ2-3, with D possibly TRBD1 on 6 matching bases. The CDR3 loop spans 15 amino acids. Trimming took 3 bases from V and 4 from J, leaving 15 bases between them. CDR1 is SGHRS, CDR2 YFSETQ, per germline. CDR3 region: CASSSTGSISDTQYF. The CDR3 DNA reads as TGCGCCAGCAGCTCCACAGGGAGTATATCAGATACGCAGTATTTT.

In this sample, this clonotype turned up many times. The V and J genes are TRBV4-2 and TRBJ1-3, with 9 bases aligning to TRBD1. The V segment lost 2 bases and the J segment 10 bases; nucleotides outside the gene matches: 9. The CDR3 is made up of 15 amino acids. Germline assignment: CDR1 LGHNA and CDR2 YNFKEQ. CDR3 in amino acids: CASSQPREDRGTIYF. CDR3 nucleotides: TGTGCCAGCAGCCAACCTAGGGAGGACAGGGGTACCATATATTTT.

V usage is TRBV28 and J usage is TRBJ1-5; possible D gene TRBD1, 5 bases. The CDR3 has 16 residues. Germline CDR1 MDHEN, CDR2 SYDVKM. V dropped 6 bases and J dropped 2 bases, with 17 bases sitting between them. CDR3 DNA sequence: TGTGCCAGCAGCCCCCCCGGGCAGGGAGGCAATCAGCCCCAGCATTTT. The encoded protein is CASSPPGQGGNQPQHF.

This clonotype was seen many times. The chain is built from TRBV20-1 and TRBJ2-5, with D maybe TRBD2 (6 bases). Germline V lookup: CDR1 DFQATT, CDR2 SNEGSKA (reference sequence). The CDR3 is 14 amino acids. The ends were cut back, 1 base at V and 1 base at J, with 10 bases in the middle. CDR3 bases: TGCAGTGCTAGAGTGCGGGGTCTCCAAGAGACCCAGTACTTC. Its protein is CSARVRGLQETQYF.

This clonotype was found many times. V gene TRBV6-5 combines with J gene TRBJ2-7; D may be TRBD2 (6 bases). Germline V gene sequence: CDR1 MNHEY, CDR2 SVGAGI. The CDR3 spans 14 residues. Trimming removed 6 bases at V and 0 bases at J, with 12 bases between. This CDR3 reads CASSAEGSSYEQYV. The CDR3 coding sequence is TGTGCCAGCAGCGCGGAGGGGAGCTCCTACGAGCAGTACGTC.

This clonotype was counted many times. The rearrangement links TRBV13 to TRBJ1-2; no clear D. V gave up 7 bases and J gave up 3 bases, with 12 bases separating them. The germline CDR1 and CDR2 sequences are PRHDT and FYEKMQ (reference sequence). The CDR3 has 13 amino acids. The CDR3 DNA sequence: TGTGCCAGCAACTCGGTGGGAGACTATGGCTACACCTTC. It specifies CASNSVGDYGYTF. The variable domain in full, with the rest retrieved from reference TRBV13 and TRBJ1-2, is AAGVIQSPRHLIKEKRETATLKCYPIPRHDTVYWYQQGPGQDPQFLISFYEKMQSDKGSIPDRFSAQQFSDYHSELNMSSLELGDSALYFCASNSVGDYGYTFGSGTRLTVV.

As to this clonotype: A much larger clone lies one base from this, so it may be a read error. The CDR3 end shows no conserved phenylalanine or tryptophan, and so a read error is likely. This chain joins TRBV6-1 and TRBJ1-5; D perhaps matches TRBD1 (6 bases). Germline V lookup: CDR1 MNHNS, CDR2 SASEGT. This CDR3 contains 13 residues. Trimming shortened V by 5 bases and J by 7 bases, and 12 bases separated the two germline ends. The CDR3 DNA reads TGTGCCAGCAGTATCTTCAGGGGCCAGCCCCAGCATGTT. It is translated as CASSIFRGQPQHV.

This clonotype showed up just a few times. J is TRBJ2-7 and V is TRBV6-2 or TRBV6-3, with D tentatively TRBD1 (6 bases). The CDR3 runs to 14 residues. V was trimmed by 0 bases and J by 2 bases, leaving 8 bases between them. Looked up from germline, CDR1 is MNHEY and CDR2 is SVGEGT. The CDR3 is CASSYSAGAYEQYV. The CDR3 bases are TGTGCCAGCAGTTACTCAGCAGGGGCCTACGAGCAGTACGTC.

The chain recombines TRBV6-1 with TRBJ2-5, with D possibly being TRBD2 (5 bases). The CDR3 is 14 residues long. Germline V gene data show CDR1 as MNHNS and CDR2 as SASEGT. V was clipped by 5 bases and J by 2 bases, with 12 bases between them. CDR3 sequence: CASSKRAGQETQYF. As DNA, the CDR3 is TGTGCCAGCAGTAAGAGGGCTGGTCAAGAGACCCAGTACTTC.

This clonotype was seen many times. The rearrangement joins TRBV20-1 to TRBJ2-7; D is possibly TRBD1 (6 bases). CDR3 length equals 16 residues. V was cut by 4 bases and J by 6 bases, with 25 bases left in between. Germline values: CDR1 DFQATT, CDR2 SNEGSKA (reference sequence). The CDR3 nucleotides read TGCAGTGCTATCAGGGGCTCATCCGGTTATGACGGCGAGCAGTACGTC. It translates to CSAIRGSSGYDGEQYV.

This clonotype showed up many times. This CDR3 is CASSRTGSGANVLTF. CDR3 DNA sequence: TGTGCCAGCAGCCGCACAGGGTCTGGGGCCAACGTCCTGACTTTC. The rearrangement links TRBV4-2 to TRBJ2-6; D is possibly TRBD1 (6 bases). The CDR3 totals 15 residues. With 4 bases removed from V and 1 base from J, the gap between germline ends came to 8 bases. Germline V gene lookup returns CDR1 LGHNA and CDR2 YNFKEQ.

Many counts were recorded for this clonotype. The chain employs TRBV20-1 and TRBJ2-7, with D perhaps TRBD2 (5 bases). Germline CDR1 reads DFQATT; CDR2 reads SNEGSKA (reference sequence). V dropped 1 base and J dropped 3 bases, with 13 bases sitting between them. The CDR3 runs to 14 residues. The DNA for the CDR3 is TGCAGTGCTAGAGGCACCCGGGAACTCTACGAGCAGTACGTC. It codes for CSARGTRELYEQYV.

This clonotype has a count of ten or more. The chain employs TRBV20-1 and TRBJ2-1, with 10 bases matching TRBD1. The germline V gene encodes CDR1 DFQATT and CDR2 SNEGSKA (reference sequence). The CDR3 contains 15 residues. Trimming at V came to 0 bases and at J to 7 bases, leaving 6 bases not matched to a gene. In nucleotides, the CDR3 is TGCAGTGCTAGAGATCCAGGGACAGGGGTAAATGAGCAGTTCTTC. Amino acids: CSARDPGTGVNEQFF.

The chain uses TRBV14 and TRBJ2-1; D may be TRBD1 (5 bases). The germline CDR1 and CDR2 sequences are SGHDN and FVKESK. The V gene lost 4 bases and the J gene lost 10 bases, with 11 bases spanning the gap. The CDR3 has 12 amino acids. The CDR3 nucleotides read TGTGCCAGCAGCCCAGGGTGGCGGGAGCAGTTCTTC. Translated, it gives CASSPGWREQFF.

This clonotype was observed many times. This rearrangement joins TRBV7-3 to TRBJ1-2; 10 bases align to TRBD1. Germline V gene sequence: CDR1 SGHTA, CDR2 FQGTGA. The ends lost 5 bases at V and 3 bases at J; junction bases unmatched: 6. The CDR3 runs 15 residues. The CDR3 nucleotides are TGTGCCAGCAGCCCAGGGACAGGGGATCACTATGGCTACACCTTC. Protein product: CASSPGTGDHYGYTF.

Note on this clonotype: This may arise from a read error, as a much more abundant clone is one base away. V and J are TRBV29-1 and TRBJ2-3; TRBD2 matches 12 bases. The CDR3 loop spans 14 amino acids. Germline assignment: CDR1 SQVTM and CDR2 ANQGSEA. CDR3 in DNA: TGCATCGTTATCACTAGCGGGGGGACAGATACGCAGTATTTT. Translating gives CIVITSGGTDTQYF.

V usage is TRBV12-3 or TRBV12-4 and J usage is TRBJ2-2; 8 bases align to TRBD2. The junction had 9 bases not matched to a gene; V was cut back by 6 bases and J by 6 bases. The CDR3 is 15 amino acids. The CDR3 spells CASSFSGAGAGELFF. Here the CDR3 DNA reads TGTGCCAGCAGCTTTAGCGGGGCTGGGGCCGGGGAGCTGTTTTTT.

As regards this clonotype: This could be a read error, since a much larger clone is one nucleotide away. This sequence joins TRBV7-9 and TRBJ2-7; either TRBD1 or TRBD2 may supply D (6 bases each). Looked up from germline, CDR1 is SEHNR and CDR2 is FQNEAQ (reference sequence). The CDR3 spans 12 residues. Trimming removed 2 bases from V and 5 bases from J, with 7 bases in between. The CDR3, as DNA: TGTGCCAGCAGCTTACGGGGGCACGAGCAGTACTTC. Its translation is CASSLRGHEQYF.

This clonotype was found many times. The chain uses TRBV7-2 and TRBJ1-6; D gene unclear. Germline CDR1 SGHTA, CDR2 FQGNSA. The CDR3 totals 15 residues. Trimming left V 1 base short and J 10 bases short, with 14 bases between. This CDR3 reads CASSLEGVSRSPLHF. Here the CDR3 DNA reads TGTGCCAGCAGCTTAGAAGGAGTTAGTAGATCACCCCTCCACTTT.

The sample holds a few counts of this clonotype. As DNA, the CDR3 is TGCGCCAGCAGCCAAGATCCATCGGCGGCTGGAGGAAACACCATATATTTT. It yields the protein CASSQDPSAAGGNTIYF. The V gene is TRBV4-1, the J gene TRBJ1-3; D unresolved. Germline loops: CDR1 MGHRA, CDR2 YSYEKL. The CDR3 sequence is 17 residues long. V dropped 0 bases and J dropped 4 bases, with 16 bases sitting between them.

This clonotype was seen repeatedly, ten times or more. The gene calls are TRBV29-1 and TRBJ2-5; D is uncertain. V lost 0 bases and J 7 bases, leaving 15 bases between the germline ends. The CDR3 contains 14 residues. Germline V gene data show CDR1 as SQVTM and CDR2 as ANQGSEA. The CDR3 here is CSVEDLGKAATQYF. As DNA, the CDR3 is TGCAGCGTTGAAGATCTGGGCAAGGCAGCGACCCAGTACTTC.

This clonotype was counted ten times or more. V gene TRBV20-1 combines with J gene TRBJ2-1; D possibly matches TRBD1 or TRBD2 (5 bases each). CDR3 length equals 13 residues. Between the trimmed V and J ends, which lost 3 bases and 5 bases, there was a span of 11 bases. Germline V lookup: CDR1 DFQATT, CDR2 SNEGSKA (reference sequence). CDR3 sequence reads: CSARGVGNNEQFF. CDR3 bases: TGCAGTGCTAGGGGGGTCGGGAACAATGAGCAGTTCTTC.

This clonotype was seen more than once but under ten times. The chain is built from TRBV7-9 and TRBJ1-1; D call uncertain. Germline V gene data show CDR1 as SEHNR and CDR2 as FQNEAQ (reference sequence). The CDR3 contains 14 residues. The germline V and J ends were trimmed by 1 base and 11 bases, with 17 bases remaining between them. As DNA, the CDR3 is TGTGCCAGCAGCTTAGTTGTGACCCCGGCCGTTGCTTTCTTT. It yields the protein CASSLVVTPAVAFF.

This clonotype was observed many times. The rearrangement joins TRBV12-3 or TRBV12-4 to TRBJ1-1; no definite D call. V was clipped by 3 bases and J by 3 bases, with 8 bases between them. The CDR3 runs 13 residues. The CDR3 reads CASSFGRDTEAFF. The CDR3, as DNA: TGTGCCAGCAGTTTTGGGAGGGACACTGAAGCTTTCTTT.

The V gene is TRBV15, the J gene TRBJ2-2; 7 nucleotides align to TRBD1. The V gene's germline CDR1 is LNHNV and CDR2 YYDKDF (reference sequence). CDR3 length: 17 amino acids. Losses at the gene ends were 0 bases for V and 2 bases for J; bases not matched to a gene: 6. CDR3 residues: CATSRDRDSLNTGELFF. Written as DNA, the CDR3 is TGTGCCACCAGCAGAGATCGGGACAGCCTCAACACCGGGGAGCTGTTTTTT. The full variable domain, in which reference TRBV15 and TRBJ2-2 provide the parts outside the CDR3, is DAMVIQNPRYQVTQFGKPVTLSCSQTLNHNVMYWYQQKSSQAPKLLFHYYDKDFNNEADTPDNFQSRRPNTSFCFLDIRSPGLGDTAMYLCATSRDRDSLNTGELFFGEGSRLTVL.